Below, 9 T cell receptor beta chains from the same sample are listed, as sequenced in a study of T-cell reconstitution after alpha-beta-depleted transplantation in children. Construction of the TCRbeta library involved unique molecular identifiers. TCRdb called the PCR reads again in MiXCR, with one record for every CDR3 protein. The top ten clones hold around 4.8% of a sample with approximately 230,000 distinct CDR3 sequences, around 25% of them seen once. The input for sequencing was PBMCs, mostly from graft donor cells, taken 360 days after TCRalphabeta/CD19-depleted stem cell transplant. These receptors were obtained from a female patient aged 2-9 years who had a stem cell transplant for congenital amegakaryocytic thrombocytopenia, so the T cells may come from the graft donor.

This clonotype was counted between two and nine times. The chain carries TRBV3-1 and TRBJ2-2; 12 bases match TRBD2. The CDR3 is 15 amino acids. V was pared by 7 bases and J by 7 bases, with 7 bases of the junction left unmatched. Per the germline V gene, CDR1 is LGHDT and CDR2 is YNNKEL (reference sequence). CDR3 in DNA: TGTGCCAGCACCGTACTAGCGGGAGGCCACGGGGAGCTGTTTTTT. This codes for CASTVLAGGHGELFF.

This clonotype was counted between two and nine times. The chain has TRBV9 and TRBJ2-2; D may be TRBD2 (6 bases). In germline, CDR1 is SGDLS, CDR2 YYNGEE. This CDR3 contains 15 residues. Trimming left V 2 bases short and J 5 bases short, with 13 bases between. CDR3: CASSVVGGGTGELFF. Written as DNA, the CDR3 is TGTGCCAGCAGCGTCGTCGGGGGTGGTACCGGGGAGCTGTTTTTT. The complete variable domain, with remaining parts taken from reference TRBV9 and TRBJ2-2, reads DSGVTQTPKHLITATGQRVTLRCSPRSGDLSVYWYQQSLDQGLQFLIQYYNGEERAKGNILERFSAQQFPDLHSELNLSSLELGDSALYFCASSVVGGGTGELFFGEGSRLTVL.

This clonotype came up many times. The rearrangement links TRBV7-2 to TRBJ2-3, with TRBD2 matching 8 bases. CDR1 and CDR2 from the germline V gene are SGHTA and FQGNSA. This CDR3 is 16 amino acids long. V lost 2 bases to trimming and J lost 2 bases; unmatched junction nucleotides: 6. The CDR3 sequence: CASSLILAEVTDTQYF. CDR3 bases: TGTGCCAGCAGCTTAATACTAGCGGAGGTCACAGATACGCAGTATTTT.

The chain carries TRBV19 and TRBJ1-5; 7 bases line up with TRBD1. The V segment lost 5 bases and the J segment 5 bases; nucleotides outside the gene matches: 12. CDR3 length: 16 residues. CDR1 and CDR2 from the germline V gene are LNHDA and SQIVND (reference sequence). The CDR3 sequence: CASSRQGPDGYQPQHF. The DNA of the CDR3 is TGTGCCAGTAGTCGACAGGGCCCAGACGGGTATCAGCCCCAGCATTTT.

A few counts support this clonotype. This chain connects TRBV12-3 or TRBV12-4 to TRBJ1-4, with 7 bases that match TRBD1. V gave up 5 bases and J gave up 8 bases; unmatched junction bases: 11. This CDR3 contains 15 residues. The CDR3 DNA follows: TGTGCCAGCAGTAACAGACAGGGCGGATTCGAAAAACTGTTTTTT. This gives the protein CASSNRQGGFEKLFF.

This clonotype appeared a few times. The rearrangement joins TRBV20-1 to TRBJ2-3; D may be TRBD1 (5 bases). CDR3 length: 13 residues. Trimming took 8 bases from V and 0 from J, leaving 12 bases between them. Germline V gives CDR1 DFQATT, CDR2 SNEGSKA (reference sequence). CDR3 sequence (DNA): TGCAGTACTTTGGCAGGGAGCACAGATACGCAGTATTTT. Translating gives CSTLAGSTDTQYF.

The chain is built from TRBV6-5 and TRBJ2-3; TRBD1 or TRBD2 may be the D gene (5 bases each). V was cut by 4 bases and J by 0 bases, with 14 bases left in between. This CDR3 is built from 16 residues. Germline values: CDR1 MNHEY, CDR2 SVGAGI. The CDR3 loop reads CASSLFGDPSTDTQYF. In DNA form, the CDR3 reads TGTGCCAGCAGTTTGTTCGGGGACCCTAGCACAGATACGCAGTATTTT.

This clonotype appeared many times. This chain uses TRBV4-3 with TRBJ2-1; D may match TRBD1 or TRBD2 (5 bases each). The CDR3 extends over 16 amino acids. V was clipped by 1 base and J by 3 bases, with 13 bases between them. The germline V gene has CDR1 LGHNA and CDR2 YSLEER. CDR3 sequence reads: CASSQGFGAYYNEQFF. The CDR3, as DNA: TGCGCCAGCAGCCAAGGGTTCGGGGCCTACTACAATGAGCAGTTCTTC.

A note on this clonotype: At one boundary the junction diverges from the germline segment, which might be a read error. The chain employs TRBV28 and TRBJ2-7; D ambiguous. CDR3 length: 12 amino acids. Germline-derived CDR1 and CDR2 are MDHEN and SYDVKM. The CDR3 bases are TGTGCCAGCAGTTTCGAAGGATTCGAGCAGCACTTC. As protein: CASSFEGFEQHF.